This T cell receptor beta chain was recovered during a study of T cell responses to AZD1222 COVID-19 vaccine. Overall study results and limits: Repertoires were collected only later (after the peak T cell response had occurred). The donor cohort was predominantly white British with a female majority, and clonal diversity may have been underestimated.

Per germline, CDR1 SGHVS and CDR2 FQNEAQ. CDR3 length: 17 residues. Trimming took 5 bases from V and 4 from J; bases not matched to a gene: 10. Comment on this clone: Its specificity is unknown.

Sequencing used immunoSEQ multiplex PCR; TCRdb keeps in-frame clones, though not all of them. In the table there are under 200,000 clones, about 90% of which are singletons. The chain recombines TRBV7-8 with TRBJ2-1, with TRBD2 matching over 11 bases. The sample was peripheral blood, taken on day 0 of AZD1222 vaccination. The receptor's source is an adult in good health. The CDR3 protein is CASSRIRLAGPYNEQFF. CDR3 coding DNA: TGTGCCAGCAGCCGAATACGACTAGCGGGACCTTACAATGAGCAGTTCTTC.